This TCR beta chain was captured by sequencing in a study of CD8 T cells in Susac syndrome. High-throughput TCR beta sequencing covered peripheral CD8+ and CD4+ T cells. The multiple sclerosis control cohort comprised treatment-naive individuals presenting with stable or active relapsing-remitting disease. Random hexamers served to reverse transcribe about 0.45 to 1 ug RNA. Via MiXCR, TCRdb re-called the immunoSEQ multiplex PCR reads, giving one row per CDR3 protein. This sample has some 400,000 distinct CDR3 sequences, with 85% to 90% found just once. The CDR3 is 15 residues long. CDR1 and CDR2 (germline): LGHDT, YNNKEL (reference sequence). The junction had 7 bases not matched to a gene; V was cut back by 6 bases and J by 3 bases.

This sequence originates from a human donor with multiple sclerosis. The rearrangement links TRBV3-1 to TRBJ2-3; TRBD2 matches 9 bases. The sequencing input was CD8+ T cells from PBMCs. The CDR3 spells CASRSGTSTTDTQYF. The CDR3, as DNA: TGTGCCAGCAGGTCCGGGACTAGCACAACAGATACGCAGTATTTT.